This T cell receptor (beta chain) was identified in a study of T cells after yellow fever vaccination. Study outcomes and limitations: At around 95% for CD4 and about 88% for CD8, most primary-vaccination clones showed up again after the booster.

Regarding this clonotype: Its cognate antigen is unknown.

Making TCR cDNA involved 5'RACE template switching, which added UMIs and a universal primer site. One entry per CDR3 protein results from TCRdb running MiXCR on the 5' RACE reads. The sample lists 500,000 to 650,000 distinct CDR3 sequences, roughly a sixth occurring once. V was trimmed by 7 bases and J by 2 bases, leaving 11 bases between them. This CDR3 has 14 amino acids. The sequence derives from a man aged 18 to 29 who received the YFV17D yellow fever vaccine. The chain uses TRBV12-3 or TRBV12-4 and TRBJ2-2, with D possibly TRBD1 on 6 matching bases. The sequencing here drew on PBMCs, taken less than 6 days after the first yellow fever vaccination. CDR3 protein: CASTGQPNTGELFF. The DNA of the CDR3 is TGTGCCAGCACGGGACAACCAAACACCGGGGAGCTGTTTTTT.